These T cell receptor beta chains were read from a single sample in a study of radiation and T cells in renal cell carcinoma. The data were produced by immunoSEQ multiplex PCR, yet TCRdb's version contains in-frame clones alone and is incomplete. The repertoire holds roughly 130,000 clones, approximately 90% seen once, with about 5.6% in the top ten. The sequences come from blood, collected from a patient whose treatment included radiotherapy and nephrectomy. These receptors were collected from a woman in her seventies with renal cell carcinoma. CDR3s include the opening cysteine and the closing phenylalanine or tryptophan. D genes are given only for firm matches. Expanded clones get a size class; other rows say once, few or many, or leave the size out.

V,J,D,size,DNA,CDR3
TRBV18,TRBJ2-7,.,.,TGTGCCAGCTCACCAGAGGGAATTTGGGAGCAGTACTTC,CASSPEGIWEQYF
TRBV2,TRBJ1-2,.,.,TGTGCCAGCAGTGTCCAGGAACGAGGGGGTGGCTACACCTTC,CASSVQERGGGYTF
TRBV28,TRBJ2-7,.,.,TGTGCCAGCAGTTTAGGCCATTCCTCCTACGAGCAGTACTTC,CASSLGHSSYEQYF
TRBV5-6,TRBJ1-2,.,once,TGTGCCAGCAGCCAATGGCCCGGTAACTATGGCTACACCTTC,CASSQWPGNYGYTF
TRBV5-4,TRBJ1-4,.,.,TGTGCCAGCAGCTTGAGTCAGGGGAGGGAAAAACTGTTTTTT,CASSLSQGREKLFF
TRBV7-2,TRBJ1-2,.,.,TGTGCCAGCAGCTTAGGTGGGGCCTCCTATGGCTACACCTTC,CASSLGGASYGYTF
TRBV7-8,TRBJ1-2,.,.,TGTGCCAGCAGCTTATTTCGGGGTGCTAACTATGGCTACACCTTC,CASSLFRGANYGYTF
TRBV4-3,TRBJ1-2,.,.,TGCGCCAGCAGCCCAGCCGGGGGGGATGGCTACACCTTC,CASSPAGGDGYTF
TRBV7-2,TRBJ2-1,.,.,TGTGCCAGCAGCTTGGGGGGTTTCACCTACAATGAGCAGTTCTTC,CASSLGGFTYNEQFF
TRBV6-5,TRBJ2-7,TRBD2,.,TGTGCCAGCAGTTACTCTAGCGGGGGAACCTACGAGCAGTACTTC,CASSYSSGGTYEQYF
TRBV7-3,TRBJ1-1,.,.,TGTGCCAGCAGCCTAAAGGGGACCACTGAAGCTTTCTTT,CASSLKGTTEAFF
TRBV27,TRBJ1-1,.,.,TGTGCCAGCAGTTTAGCCCTCTCGGGACACCAGAACACTGAAGCTTTCTTT,CASSLALSGHQNTEAFF
TRBV9,TRBJ2-1,TRBD2,.,TGTGCCAGCAGCATCACCGGCCTAGCGGGGGGGCCTGGCAATGAGCAGTTCTTC,CASSITGLAGGPGNEQFF
TRBV6-5,TRBJ1-1,TRBD1,.,TGTGCCAGCACCGGGACAGGGGGGACTGAAGCTTTCTTT,CASTGTGGTEAFF
TRBV9,TRBJ1-1,TRBD1,.,TGTGCCAGCAGCGTAGGAGACAGGGCCACTGAAGCTTTCTTT,CASSVGDRATEAFF
TRBV19,TRBJ2-4,.,.,TGTGCCAGTAGTGTCCCCACAATTCAGGGCGGAGGGGCCAAAAACATTCAGTACTTC,CASSVPTIQGGGAKNIQYF
TRBV6-5,TRBJ2-7,TRBD1,.,TGTGCCAGCAGCCCACAGGGGCGTTCGCTCTACGAGCAGTACTTC,CASSPQGRSLYEQYF
TRBV4-3,TRBJ1-5,.,.,TGCGCCAGCAGCCAAGATTACGGCCCGAGGCAGCCCCAGCATTTT,CASSQDYGPRQPQHF
TRBV5-1,TRBJ2-1,TRBD1,.,TGCGCCAGCAGCTTGATCGGGACAGATTACAATGAGCAGTTCTTC,CASSLIGTDYNEQFF
TRBV6-5,TRBJ1-1,.,.,TGTGCCAGCAGTAGCACAGGGATGAACACTGAAGCTTTCTTT,CASSSTGMNTEAFF
TRBV7-2,TRBJ2-2,TRBD1,.,TGTGCCAGCAGCACTAGTTTAGGGGGCAAGTCCGGGGAGCTGTTTTTT,CASSTSLGGKSGELFF
TRBV7-6,TRBJ1-1,.,.,TGTGCCAGCAGCTTGGACGGGTTGAACACTGAAGCTTTCTTT,CASSLDGLNTEAFF
TRBV30,TRBJ2-3,.,.,TGTGCCTGGAGGGGTTGGGGCGTGTCGGATACGCAGTATTTT,CAWRGWGVSDTQYF
TRBV30,TRBJ2-1,TRBD2,.,TGTGCCCGGGCCGGGACATGGACTAGCGGGGGGCCGGGGTACAATGAGCAGTTCTTC,CARAGTWTSGGPGYNEQFF
TRBV27,TRBJ1-1,.,.,TGTGCCAGCAGGCGGATTACATCGGAAGAAGCTTTCTTT,CASRRITSEEAFF
TRBV28,TRBJ1-2,.,.,TGTGCCAGCAGTTTTACTGGACCGCTGACCTATGGCTACACCTTC,CASSFTGPLTYGYTF
TRBV27,TRBJ1-5,.,.,TGTGCCAGCAGTTTATCCAGGAGTCGGTCTAGCAATCAGCCCCAGCATTTT,CASSLSRSRSSNQPQHF
TRBV10-3,TRBJ1-2,TRBD1,.,TGTGCCATCAAGGGACAGGGAGGCTATGGCTACACCTTC,CAIKGQGGYGYTF
TRBV7-9,TRBJ2-3,.,.,TGTGCCAGCAGCTTAGGACGAGGGACCGGGACCGACTCTGATACGCAGTATTTT,CASSLGRGTGTDSDTQYF
TRBV11-2,TRBJ2-7,TRBD1,.,TGTGCCAGCAGCTTAGTAGGACAGGTGCGGCAGTACTTC,CASSLVGQVRQYF
TRBV6-5,TRBJ2-1,.,.,TGTGCCAGCAGCAACGGGGAACAGCCCTACAATGAGCAGTTCTTC,CASSNGEQPYNEQFF
TRBV19,TRBJ1-1,.,.,TGTGCCAGTAGTATCTTACAGGAGGCTTTCTTT,CASSILQEAFF
TRBV5-4,TRBJ2-6,TRBD1,.,TGTGCCAGCAGCCCGGGACAGAACTCTGGGGCCAACGTCCTGACTTTC,CASSPGQNSGANVLTF
TRBV30,TRBJ1-6,TRBD1,.,TGTGCCCGGGGACAGGACAATTCACCCCTCCACTTT,CARGQDNSPLHF
TRBV5-8,TRBJ1-2,.,once,TGTGCCAGCAGCCAGATGGTTAACTATGGCTACACCTTC,CASSQMVNYGYTF
TRBV7-2,TRBJ2-3,.,.,TGTGCCAGCAGCTTGGACTGGTTCACAGATACGCAGTATTTT,CASSLDWFTDTQYF
TRBV19,TRBJ2-1,.,.,TGTGCCAGTAGTTTGGGATCGGGTGAGCAGTTCTTC,CASSLGSGEQFF
TRBV27,TRBJ2-3,TRBD2,.,TGTGCCAGCAGGTTTCGGGGGGGAGGCACAGATACGCAGTATTTT,CASRFRGGGTDTQYF
TRBV6-6,TRBJ1-5,.,.,TGTGCCAGCAGCAAAGACGGCAGCAATCAGCCCCAGCATTTT,CASSKDGSNQPQHF
TRBV5-1,TRBJ2-1,.,.,TGCGCCAGCAGCCCGCCGACCCAGGGGAGGGGGCAGTTCTTC,CASSPPTQGRGQFF
TRBV7-2,TRBJ2-3,TRBD2,.,TGTGCCAGCAGCCGTCGGCGTAGCGGGGGGGCCAAGGGGGCAGATACGCAGTATTTT,CASSRRRSGGAKGADTQYF
TRBV19,TRBJ1-1,TRBD1,.,TGTGCCAGTAGTATAGCGGGTTGGGCAGGGGGCGCGAACACTGAAGCTTTCTTT,CASSIAGWAGGANTEAFF
TRBV28,TRBJ2-5,TRBD1,.,TGTGCCAGCAATGGACAGGGCGAGACCCAGTACTTC,CASNGQGETQYF
TRBV5-1,TRBJ1-4,TRBD1,once,TGCGCCAGCAGCCCAAAGACAGGGAAGGGTACTAATGAAAAACTGTTTTTT,CASSPKTGKGTNEKLFF
TRBV5-1,TRBJ1-1,.,.,TGCGCCAGCAGCTTGCTGGTGAACACTGAAGCTTTCTTT,CASSLLVNTEAFF
TRBV7-2,TRBJ2-3,.,few,TGTGCCAGCAGCCCGAGCACAGATACGCAGTATTTT,CASSPSTDTQYF
TRBV27,TRBJ1-2,.,.,TGTGCCAGCAGTTTGGAGGGACGGAGCTATGGCTACACCTTC,CASSLEGRSYGYTF
TRBV30,TRBJ1-5,.,once,TGTGCCTGGAGTGTAGGGGACTTTAGCAATCAGCCCCAGCATTTT,CAWSVGDFSNQPQHF
TRBV7-2,TRBJ1-1,.,few,TGTGCCAGCAGCTTAACCAAGTCCGAGAACACTGAAGCTTTCTTT,CASSLTKSENTEAFF
TRBV19,TRBJ2-7,.,.,TGTGCCAGTAGACTGGACTCGGGCGAGCAGTACTTC,CASRLDSGEQYF
TRBV6-5,TRBJ1-1,.,once,TGTGCCAGCAGTGAAGGGGGAACTGAAGCTTTCTTT,CASSEGGTEAFF
TRBV7-2,TRBJ2-7,.,.,TGTGCCAGCAGCTTCGCTGCCGGGACAACCCCCCTCTACGAGCAGTACTTC,CASSFAAGTTPLYEQYF
TRBV6-5,TRBJ2-7,.,.,TGTGCCAGCAGTTCTCAATTGGGAGAGTACTTC,CASSSQLGEYF
TRBV6-5,TRBJ2-1,TRBD2,.,TGTGCCAGCAGAAAGACTAGCGGGGGCCTGGAGTTCTTC,CASRKTSGGLEFF
TRBV4-1,TRBJ2-6,.,.,TGCGCCAGCAGCCAAGAGGGTGCAGTGTACGGGGCCAACGTCCTGACTTTC,CASSQEGAVYGANVLTF